Ten or more counts support the clone carrying this TCR beta chain. The antigen is not known. Follow-up blood was drawn about 14 weeks, roughly three months, after antiretroviral therapy began. Whole blood was used without fractionation, so all unsorted peripheral T cells were included. Peripheral blood, roughly 2.4 ml, was drawn for RNA extraction. Germline CDR1 SGHVS, CDR2 FNYEAQ. The CDR3 covers 16 residues. Germline trimming cut 1 base from V and 1 base from J; bases unmatched to any gene: 2. The record originates from a study of HIV-infected patients and healthy controls. Study details: A modest, significant CD4 rise occurred in most of the 16 patients after three months of therapy. No general T-cell lymphocytopenia was present, and per-chain CDR3 totals resembled those of controls. General study results and limits: Mean usage of eight alpha and eight beta V genes differed significantly in HIV-infected patients versus controls.

cDNA was made from around 0.5 ug RNA using alpha and beta constant primers. Alpha and beta chain libraries were made separately by chain-specific third strand synthesis with multiplexing indices. TCRdb reprocessed the 5' RACE reads via MiXCR and lists one record per CDR3 protein. The table shows about 14,000 distinct CDR3 sequences, with 9.5% to 15% occurring only once. The chain joins TRBV7-6 to TRBJ2-2; TRBD2 agrees at 8 bases. The TCR was taken from an adult with HIV infection. The donor label of this sample is uncertain. The sample was blood, taken during antiretroviral therapy. In DNA form, the CDR3 reads TGTGCCAGCAGCTTAGATAGCGGGGAGAACACCGGGGAGCTGTTTTTT. Its translation is CASSLDSGENTGELFF.